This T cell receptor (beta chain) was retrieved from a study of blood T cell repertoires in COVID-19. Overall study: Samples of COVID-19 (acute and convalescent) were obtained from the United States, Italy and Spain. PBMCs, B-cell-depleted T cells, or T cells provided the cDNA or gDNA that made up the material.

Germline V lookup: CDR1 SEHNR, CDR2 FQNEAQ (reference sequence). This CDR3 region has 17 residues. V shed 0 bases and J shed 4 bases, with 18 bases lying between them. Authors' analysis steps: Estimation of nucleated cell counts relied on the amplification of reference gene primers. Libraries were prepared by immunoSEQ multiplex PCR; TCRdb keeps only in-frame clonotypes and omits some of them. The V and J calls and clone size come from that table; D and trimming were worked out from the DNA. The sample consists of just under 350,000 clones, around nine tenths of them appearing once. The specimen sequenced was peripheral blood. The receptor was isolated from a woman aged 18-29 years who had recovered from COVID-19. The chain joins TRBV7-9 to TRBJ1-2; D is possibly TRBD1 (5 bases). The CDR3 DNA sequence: TGTGCCAGCAGCTTAGCCGGGCGTAGGACGGGGGTCTATGGCTACACCTTC. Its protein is CASSLAGRRTGVYGYTF.